These 13 T cell receptor beta chains were sequenced from one sample in a study of vaccination and CD4 T cells after COVID-19. Treatment of the sample: approximately 10-day PBMC culture with coronavirus spike peptide pools or control peptides (ViraFEST assay). One should note that the unexposed donor's CD4+ T cells were collected before the COVID-19 pandemic (2011-2018). The Oncomine TCR Beta short-read assay was applied to DNA of cultured CD4+ T cells. TCRdb fed the PCR reads into MiXCR, producing one record per CDR3 protein. This table holds roughly 4,800 distinct CDR3 sequences, roughly 60% found once. No antigen is known for these receptors. The sample was CD4+ T cells from blood, cultured in vitro. These receptor sequences come from a human donor in good health.

The rearrangement links TRBV20-1 to TRBJ2-1; 9 bases fit TRBD2. CDR1 and CDR2 (germline): DFQATT, SNEGSKA (reference sequence). This CDR3 is built from 14 residues. V was clipped by 5 bases and J by 3 bases; unmatched bases: 5. Here the CDR3 reads CSARGLANYNEQFF. CDR3 DNA sequence: TGCAGTGCTCGAGGACTAGCGAACTACAATGAGCAGTTCTTC.

Only a few counts were recorded for this clonotype. The genes are TRBV7-2 and TRBJ2-5, with D unclear. The CDR3 consists of 14 residues. V was clipped by 0 bases and J by 5 bases, with 10 bases between them. Per germline, CDR1 SGHTA and CDR2 FQGNSA. The CDR3 is CASSLAPGVETQYF. The CDR3 DNA is TGTGCCAGCAGCTTAGCTCCCGGTGTCGAGACCCAGTACTTC.

The chain recombines TRBV20-1 with TRBJ1-2; 7 bases match TRBD1. Germline V CDR1 and CDR2: DFQATT, SNEGSKA (reference sequence). CDR3 length: 19 amino acids. The V and J ends lost 4 bases and 2 bases, in that order; junction bases with no gene match: 22. CDR3 DNA: TGCAGTGCTACCCCCAACCCTGGCCTTAGACAGGGCCAAAACTATGGCTACACCTTC. Its protein is CSATPNPGLRQGQNYGYTF.

The chain is built from TRBV7-8 and TRBJ1-2, with D perhaps matching TRBD1 (6 bases). The CDR3 totals 17 residues. The germline V gene encodes CDR1 SGHVS and CDR2 FQNEAQ. The V end was cut by 5 bases, the J end by 0 bases, with 19 bases between. This CDR3 reads CASSPRGGVTANYGYTF. The CDR3, as DNA: TGTGCCAGCAGCCCGAGAGGGGGGGTGACAGCTAACTATGGCTACACCTTC.

The chain links TRBV7-7 to TRBJ1-2, with 7 bases fitting TRBD1. CDR1 is SSHAT and CDR2 is FNYEAQ in the germline V gene (reference sequence). The CDR3 is made up of 16 amino acids. The V and J ends lost 5 bases and 2 bases, in that order; junction bases with no gene match: 11. The CDR3: CASSLQDRMTNYGYTF. In DNA, the CDR3 is TGTGCCAGCAGCCTACAGGACAGGATGACGAACTATGGCTACACCTTC.

V gene TRBV4-1 combines with J gene TRBJ2-3, with unresolved D. CDR3 length: 15 residues. V dropped 5 bases and J dropped 10 bases, with 22 bases sitting between them. The germline V gene encodes CDR1 MGHRA and CDR2 YSYEKL. CDR3 coding DNA: TGCGCCAGCAGCGACCCCTTAGGGCGGTTTTTGGCGCAGTATTTT. Its protein is CASSDPLGRFLAQYF.

This chain connects TRBV11-2 to TRBJ1-2; maybe TRBD1 (5 bases). V was pared by 4 bases and J by 4 bases, with 19 bases between. CDR1 and CDR2 (germline): SGHAT, FQNNGV. The CDR3 has 16 residues. The CDR3 protein is CASSSYSDRDGYGYTF. CDR3 coding DNA: TGTGCCAGCAGCTCGTACTCGGACCGGGACGGCTATGGCTACACCTTC.

The genes are TRBV10-3 and TRBJ2-3; 11 bases align to TRBD2. V shed 10 bases, J shed 3 bases, and the junction held 6 bases outside the gene matches. CDR1 and CDR2 from the germline V gene are ENHRY and SYGVKD. The CDR3 is 14 amino acids. DNA of the CDR3: TGTGCCACTTTACTAGCGGGGGCTACAGATACGCAGTATTTT. Protein product: CATLLAGATDTQYF.

This clonotype was recorded only once. The CDR3 is CASTLGNRGARAFF. CDR3 sequence (DNA): TGTGCCAGCACCCTCGGGAATAGGGGCGCCCGAGCTTTCTTT. The rearrangement joins TRBV28 to TRBJ1-1; tentatively, D is TRBD1 (5 bases). The CDR3 sequence is 14 residues long. V lost 7 bases to trimming and J lost 10 bases, with 22 bases between them. Germline-derived CDR1 and CDR2 are MDHEN and SYDVKM. The entire variable domain, with the rest obtained from reference TRBV28 and TRBJ1-1, is as follows: DVKVTQSSRYLVKRTGEKVFLECVQDMDHENMFWYRQDPGLGLRLIYFSYDVKMKEKGDIPEGYSVSREKKERFSLILESASTNQTSMYLCASTLGNRGARAFFGQGTRLTVV.

In its sample, this clonotype was seen a few times. The chain joins TRBV30 to TRBJ1-2, with TRBD1 matching 10 bases. Germline V gene data show CDR1 as GTSNPN and CDR2 as SVGIG (reference sequence). The ends lost 3 bases at V and 7 bases at J; junction bases unmatched: 5. This CDR3 region has 13 residues. The CDR3 loop is CAWRRQGALGYTF. CDR3 coding DNA: TGTGCCTGGAGAAGACAGGGGGCGCTTGGCTACACCTTC.

The rearrangement joins TRBV6-5 to TRBJ1-1, with D unresolved. There are 14 residues in the CDR3. V lost 0 bases and J lost 10, with 15 bases in between. Germline CDR1 reads MNHEY; CDR2 reads SVGAGI. The chain's CDR3 is CASSYSRGKGRAFF. DNA of the CDR3: TGTGCCAGCAGTTACTCTCGTGGGAAAGGGCGAGCTTTCTTT.

This clonotype qualifies as large. This rearrangement joins TRBV5-1 to TRBJ2-5; a possible D gene is TRBD1 (7 bases). Trimming pared 4 bases from V and 2 bases from J, leaving 12 bases between. This CDR3 spans 14 amino acids. The germline CDR1 and CDR2 sequences are SGHRS and YFSETQ. The CDR3 sequence is CASSAGTAQETQYF. The CDR3 nucleotides are TGCGCCAGCAGCGCGGGGACAGCACAAGAGACCCAGTACTTC.

In its sample, this clonotype ranks as large. The chain has TRBV20-1 and TRBJ2-5; D gene uncertain. Trimming took off 5 bases at V and 5 bases at J, with 12 bases between the two ends. Per germline, CDR1 DFQATT and CDR2 SNEGSKA (reference sequence). The CDR3 covers 12 residues. In DNA, the CDR3 is TGCAGTGCTCGACCGGTCGCGGAGACCCAGTACTTC. Translating it yields CSARPVAETQYF.